This TCR beta chain was captured by sequencing in a study of tumor-infiltrating lymphocytes in primary liver carcinoma. Findings and caveats of the study: Tumor region pairs outstripped tumor-adjacent and tumor-blood pairs in overlap. Blood's top-250-clone fraction was significantly lower than that of tumors (p = 0.039).

Joint extraction of RNA and DNA used roughly 20-33 mg of bulk tissue that was unsorted. Every patient had chronic HBV infection and was treatment-naive. The germline CDR1 and CDR2 sequences are WSHSY and SAAADI. V lost 11 bases, J lost 5 bases, and 19 bases lay in between. The CDR3 covers 13 residues. The input was approximately 500 ng total RNA; TCR beta cDNA was made from it with a constant-region primer. Modified slightly, ARM-PCR produced TCR beta libraries over three nested multiplex PCR rounds. TRBV1-TRBV30 forward primers paired with a C-beta reverse primer drove the first two PCR rounds, about 10 cycles each. MiXCR, applied by TCRdb to the multiplex PCR reads, yields one record per CDR3 protein. The sample lists about 37,000 distinct CDR3 sequences; more than 60% were seen once. In regard to this clonotype: Its antigen is as yet unknown.

What was sequenced was tumor-adjacent normal liver tissue. The source is a man aged 35 to 55 with primary liver carcinoma and hepatitis B virus infection. The rearrangement joins TRBV10-2 to TRBJ2-7, with a possible D match to TRBD2 (6 bases). The CDR3 DNA follows: TGCGCCTGCGGAGGGGCCCTAACCCACGAGCAGTACTTC. Its translation: CACGGALTHEQYF.